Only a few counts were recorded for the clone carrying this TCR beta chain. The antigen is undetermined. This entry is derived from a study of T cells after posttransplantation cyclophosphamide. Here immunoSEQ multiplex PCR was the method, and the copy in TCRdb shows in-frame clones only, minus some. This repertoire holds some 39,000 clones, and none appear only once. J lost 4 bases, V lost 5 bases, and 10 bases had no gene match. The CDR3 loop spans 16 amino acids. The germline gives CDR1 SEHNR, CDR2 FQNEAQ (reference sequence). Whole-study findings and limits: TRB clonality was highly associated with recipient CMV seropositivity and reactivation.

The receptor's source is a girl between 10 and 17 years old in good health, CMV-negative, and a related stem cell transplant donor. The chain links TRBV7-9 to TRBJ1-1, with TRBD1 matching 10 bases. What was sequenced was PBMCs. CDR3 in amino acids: CASSRDRGGGGTEAFF. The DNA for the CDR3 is TGTGCCAGCAGCCGGGACAGGGGAGGGGGGGGCACTGAAGCTTTCTTT.